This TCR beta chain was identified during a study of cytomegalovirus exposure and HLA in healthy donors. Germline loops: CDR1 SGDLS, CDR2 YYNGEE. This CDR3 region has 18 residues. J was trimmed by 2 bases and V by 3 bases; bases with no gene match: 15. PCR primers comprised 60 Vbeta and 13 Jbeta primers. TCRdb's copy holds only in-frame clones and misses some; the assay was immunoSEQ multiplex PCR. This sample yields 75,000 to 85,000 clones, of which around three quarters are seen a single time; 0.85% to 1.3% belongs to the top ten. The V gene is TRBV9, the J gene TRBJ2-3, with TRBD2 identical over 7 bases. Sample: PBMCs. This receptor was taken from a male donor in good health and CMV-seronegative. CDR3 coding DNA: TGTGCCAGCAGCGAACGAGTGGGAGGGGACTACCCCACAGATACGCAGTATTTT. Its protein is CASSERVGGDYPTDTQYF.